This T cell receptor beta chain was sequenced in a study of CD8+CD57+ T cells in acquired aplastic anemia. This CDR3 is 12 amino acids long. Deletions cut 7 bases from V and 3 bases from J, with 9 bases between. CDR1 and CDR2 from the germline V gene are SNHLY and FYNNEI. CD8+CD57+ cell expansion had been shown by flow cytometry in patients chosen for sequencing. TCR beta VDJ combinations and CDR3 sequences were profiled from genomic DNA. TCRdb reanalysed the reads using MiXCR and keeps one entry per CDR3 protein. This table has over 150,000 distinct CDR3 sequences, over 55% appearing once. Sequenced input: sorted CD4+, CD8+, or CD8+CD57+ T cells (not recorded which) from PBMCs. The genes are TRBV2 and TRBJ1-1; D is undetermined. The TCR was taken from a human donor with aplastic anemia. The CDR3 DNA reads as TGTGCCAGCACGCTCTCGGACACTGAAGCTTTCTTT. Translated: CASTLSDTEAFF.